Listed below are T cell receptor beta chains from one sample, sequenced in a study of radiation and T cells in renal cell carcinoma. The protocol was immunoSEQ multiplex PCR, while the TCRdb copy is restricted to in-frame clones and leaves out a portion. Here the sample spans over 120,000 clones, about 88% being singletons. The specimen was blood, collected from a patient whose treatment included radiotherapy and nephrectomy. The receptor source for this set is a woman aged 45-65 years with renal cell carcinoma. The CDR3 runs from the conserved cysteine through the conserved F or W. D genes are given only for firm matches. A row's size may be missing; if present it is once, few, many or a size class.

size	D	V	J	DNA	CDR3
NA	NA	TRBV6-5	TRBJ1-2	TGTGCCAGCAGTTACATAGGCGGACAGAAGTATGGCTACACCTTC	CASSYIGGQKYGYTF
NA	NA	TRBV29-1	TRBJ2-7	TGCAGCGTTGAAACGGCGGGGGCCTCCTACGAGCAGTACTTC	CSVETAGASYEQYF
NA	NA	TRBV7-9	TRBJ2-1	TGTGCCAGCAGCTTATCAAGCTCCTACAATGAGCAGTTCTTC	CASSLSSSYNEQFF
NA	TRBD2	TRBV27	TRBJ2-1	TGTGCCAGCAGTTCGACTAGCGGGCGTCCTGAGCAGTTCTTC	CASSSTSGRPEQFF
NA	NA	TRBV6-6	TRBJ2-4	TGTGCCAGCAGTTCAGGCCTCAAAAACATTCAGTACTTC	CASSSGLKNIQYF
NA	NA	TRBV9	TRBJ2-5	TGTGCCAGCAGCGTAAACAGCTTGATCCAAGAGACCCAGTACTTC	CASSVNSLIQETQYF
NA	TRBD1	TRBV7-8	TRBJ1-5	TGTGCCAGCAGCCGGGACAGGGAGCAGCCCCAGCATTTT	CASSRDREQPQHF
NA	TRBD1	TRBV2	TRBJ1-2	TGTGCCAGCAGTGAAGAACAGGGGGCGTATGGCTACACCTTC	CASSEEQGAYGYTF
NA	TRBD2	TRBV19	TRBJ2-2	TGTGCCAGTAGAACGGTAGCGGGTTTCACCGGGGAGCTGTTTTTT	CASRTVAGFTGELFF
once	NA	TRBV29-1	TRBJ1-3	TGCAGCGTTGAAAGTGGGGCGGACTCTGGAAACACCATATATTTT	CSVESGADSGNTIYF
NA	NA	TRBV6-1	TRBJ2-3	TGTGCCAGCAGCGCTTCGGGACTTGGCACAGATACGCAGTATTTT	CASSASGLGTDTQYF
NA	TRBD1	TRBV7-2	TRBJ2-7	TGTGCCAGCAGCAAAGACAGGGGGTCGTGGTACGAGCAGTACTTC	CASSKDRGSWYEQYF
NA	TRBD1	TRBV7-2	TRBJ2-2	TGTGCCAGCGGGCGGACAGGTCCTTTCACCGGGGAGCTGTTTTTT	CASGRTGPFTGELFF
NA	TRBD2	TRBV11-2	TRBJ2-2	TGTGCCAGCAGCTCCAGCGGGGGAGGAGGGGAGCTGTTTTTT	CASSSSGGGGELFF
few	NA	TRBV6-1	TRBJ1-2	TGTGCCAGCAGTGCCGACTTAGGGGAATCTGGCTACACCTTC	CASSADLGESGYTF
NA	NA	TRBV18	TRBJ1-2	TGTGCCAGCTCACCGACGGATTATGGCTACACCTTC	CASSPTDYGYTF
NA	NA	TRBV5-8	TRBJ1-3	TGTGCCAGCAGTGGGACGGCCTACTCTGGAAACACCATATATTTT	CASSGTAYSGNTIYF
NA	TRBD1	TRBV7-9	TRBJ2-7	TGTGCCAGCAGCCTGGACAGGTTCCCGCACGAGCAGTACTTC	CASSLDRFPHEQYF
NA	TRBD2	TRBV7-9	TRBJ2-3	TGTGCCAGCAGCCCACTAGCGTGGAGCACAGATACGCAGTATTTT	CASSPLAWSTDTQYF
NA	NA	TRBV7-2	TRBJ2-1	TGTGCCAGCAGCCATGGATTCTACAATGAGCAGTTCTTC	CASSHGFYNEQFF
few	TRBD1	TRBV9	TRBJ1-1	TGTGCCAGCAGCGCCGGGACAGCATACACTGAAGCTTTCTTT	CASSAGTAYTEAFF
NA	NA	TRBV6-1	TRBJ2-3	TGTGCCAGCAGTGCCAGAAGGAGTGGTCCAGATACGCAGTATTTT	CASSARRSGPDTQYF
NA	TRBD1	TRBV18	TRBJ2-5	TGTGCCAGCTCACCACCGACAGGGGAAGAGACCCAGTACTTC	CASSPPTGEETQYF
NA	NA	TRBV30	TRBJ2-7	TGTGCCTGGAGCTCCGCCCCGTACGAGCAGTACTTC	CAWSSAPYEQYF
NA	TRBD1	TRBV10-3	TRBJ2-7	TGTGCCATCAATCAACAGGGGTTCAACGAGCAGTACTTC	CAINQQGFNEQYF
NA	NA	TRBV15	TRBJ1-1	TGTGCCACCAGCAGAGGGGCGATGAACACTGAAGCTTTCTTT	CATSRGAMNTEAFF
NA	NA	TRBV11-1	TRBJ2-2	TGTGCCAGCAGCCTAAGGGGCAACACCGGGGAGCTGTTTTTT	CASSLRGNTGELFF
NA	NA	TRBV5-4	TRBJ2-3	TGTGCCAGCAGCTTGGAAAGTCGAGATACGCAGTATTTT	CASSLESRDTQYF
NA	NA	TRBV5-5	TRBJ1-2	TGTGCCAGCAGCTTGGTAGGCATTGGCTACACCTTC	CASSLVGIGYTF
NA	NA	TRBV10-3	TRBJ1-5	TGTGCCATCAGTGGTCGAGATAGCAATCAGCCCCAGCATTTT	CAISGRDSNQPQHF
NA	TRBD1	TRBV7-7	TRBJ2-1	TGTGCTAGCAGCTTAGAGGCAGGGGGCGTTGCCAATGAGCAGTTCTTC	CASSLEAGGVANEQFF
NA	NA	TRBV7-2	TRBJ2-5	TGTGCCAGCAGCCCAGGACGGGAAGAGACCCAGTACTTC	CASSPGREETQYF
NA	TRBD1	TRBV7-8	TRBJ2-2	TGTGCCAGCAGCTGGGGACAGCTGAACACCGGGGAGCTGTTTTTT	CASSWGQLNTGELFF
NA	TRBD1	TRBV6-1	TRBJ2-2	TGTGCCAGCAGTGTGGGACAGGGGGTGACCGACGGGGAGCTGTTTTTT	CASSVGQGVTDGELFF
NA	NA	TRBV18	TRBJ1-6	TGTGCCAGCTCAACTGAGAATTCACCCCTCCACTTT	CASSTENSPLHF
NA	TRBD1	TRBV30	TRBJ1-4	TGTGCCGGGGGACAGTACAATGCGGATGAAAAACTGTTTTTT	CAGGQYNADEKLFF
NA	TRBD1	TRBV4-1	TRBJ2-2	TGCGCCAGCAGAGCCAAGACCGGGACAGGGGGCGTATCCGGGGAGCTGTTTTTT	CASRAKTGTGGVSGELFF
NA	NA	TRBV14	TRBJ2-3	TGTGCCAGCAGCGGCGACCGTGGGCAGGGAGAAGGGAAAGATACGCAGTATTTT	CASSGDRGQGEGKDTQYF
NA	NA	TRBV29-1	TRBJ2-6	TGCAGCGTGATGACCTCTGGGGCCAACGTCCTGACTTTC	CSVMTSGANVLTF
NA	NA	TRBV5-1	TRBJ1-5	TGCGCCAGCAGCGCCGAATGGGGGGGAAATCAGCCCCAGCATTTT	CASSAEWGGNQPQHF